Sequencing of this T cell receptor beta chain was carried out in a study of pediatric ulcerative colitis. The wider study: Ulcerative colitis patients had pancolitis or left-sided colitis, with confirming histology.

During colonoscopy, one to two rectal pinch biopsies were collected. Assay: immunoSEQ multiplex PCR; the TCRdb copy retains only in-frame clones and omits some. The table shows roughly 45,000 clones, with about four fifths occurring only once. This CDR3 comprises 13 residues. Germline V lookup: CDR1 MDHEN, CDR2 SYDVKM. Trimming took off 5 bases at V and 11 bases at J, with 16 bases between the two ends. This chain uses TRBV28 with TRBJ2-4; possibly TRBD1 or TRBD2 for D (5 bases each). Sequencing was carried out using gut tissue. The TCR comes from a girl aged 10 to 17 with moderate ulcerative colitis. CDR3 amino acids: CASSMGLGRVQYF. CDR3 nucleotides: TGTGCCAGCAGTATGGGGCTGGGGCGGGTTCAGTACTTC.